One and the same sample provided the 20 T cell receptor beta chains below, sequenced in a study of blood T cells in healthy people across ages. Combining a sample-barcoded 5' primer with a J-beta primer mix, a second PCR ran for roughly 7 to 11 cycles. One entry per CDR3 protein results from TCRdb running MiXCR on the 5' RACE reads. Among roughly 2 million distinct CDR3 sequences listed, roughly 50% were seen once. Sample: blood. These receptors came from a woman in her forties in good health.

V is TRBV7-9 and J is TRBJ2-1, with a possible D match to TRBD1 (6 bases). The CDR3 extends over 19 amino acids. V shed 1 base and J shed 3 bases, with 22 bases lying between them. Germline lookup yields CDR1 SEHNR and CDR2 FQNEAQ (reference sequence). DNA of the CDR3: TGTGCCAGCAGCTTAGGTTATGGCAGGGGCCAAGCCTTCTACAATGAGCAGTTCTTC. It encodes CASSLGYGRGQAFYNEQFF.

This sequence joins TRBV20-1 and TRBJ2-3; D unclear. Trimming removed 3 bases at V and 2 bases at J, with 15 bases between. The CDR3 has 15 residues. Germline V gene lookup returns CDR1 DFQATT and CDR2 SNEGSKA (reference sequence). As DNA, the CDR3 is TGCAGTGCTAGGGCCCCTCTGGGTAACACAGATACGCAGTATTTT. It is translated as CSARAPLGNTDTQYF.

The chain is built from TRBV20-1 and TRBJ1-6, with 10 bases aligning to TRBD1. V lost 6 bases to trimming and J lost 7 bases; unmatched junction nucleotides: 9. CDR1 DFQATT and CDR2 SNEGSKA come from the germline V gene (reference sequence). The CDR3 runs to 15 residues. DNA for the CDR3: TGCAGTGCCCTACCCCCGACAGGGGGCAATTCACCCCTCCACTTT. Amino acids: CSALPPTGGNSPLHF.

In this sample, this clonotype turned up a few times. Here the CDR3 reads CSVGAPGGGETQYF. CDR3 nucleotide sequence: TGCAGCGTTGGCGCGCCGGGGGGAGGAGAGACCCAGTACTTC. The chain uses TRBV29-1 and TRBJ2-5; 7 positions match TRBD2. CDR3 length equals 14 residues. V trimming: 4 bases; J trimming: 4 bases; junction bases outside the gene matches: 9. Germline values: CDR1 SQVTM, CDR2 ANQGSEA.

The gene calls are TRBV15 and TRBJ1-5; 8 bases fit TRBD1. From germline, CDR1 is LNHNV and CDR2 YYDKDF (reference sequence). This CDR3 is 14 amino acids long. Trimming cost V 2 bases and J 10 bases; bases outside gene matches: 7. Written as DNA, the CDR3 is TGTGCCACCAGCAGACAGACAGGGGTCATACCCCAGCATTTT. This codes for CATSRQTGVIPQHF.

The genes are TRBV9 and TRBJ2-2; TRBD1 matches at 7 bases. V shed 3 bases and J 0 bases; nucleotides not matched to a gene: 5. This CDR3 is 16 amino acids long. The V gene's germline CDR1 is SGDLS and CDR2 YYNGEE. The CDR3 region is CASSARQGANTGELFF. The CDR3 nucleotides are TGTGCCAGCAGCGCGCGACAGGGAGCGAACACCGGGGAGCTGTTTTTT. Supplemented by reference TRBV9 and TRBJ2-2, the full variable domain reads DSGVTQTPKHLITATGQRVTLRCSPRSGDLSVYWYQQSLDQGLQFLIQYYNGEERAKGNILERFSAQQFPDLHSELNLSSLELGDSALYFCASSARQGANTGELFFGEGSRLTVL.

This sequence joins TRBV20-1 and TRBJ1-2; a weak D match, TRBD1 (5 bases). The CDR3 runs to 13 residues. The germline V and J ends were trimmed by 3 bases and 8 bases, with 16 bases remaining between them. The V gene's germline CDR1 is DFQATT and CDR2 SNEGSKA (reference sequence). The DNA for the CDR3 is TGCAGTGCTAGGACACAGGACAACAAAGGCTACACCTTC. It specifies CSARTQDNKGYTF.

This chain connects TRBV12-3 or TRBV12-4 to TRBJ1-6; D might be TRBD1 (5 bases). V was clipped by 3 bases and J by 4 bases, with 16 bases between them. This CDR3 has 17 residues. This CDR3 is CASSLNLRGGYNSPLHF. The CDR3 DNA is TGTGCCAGCAGTTTGAATCTCCGGGGGGGATATAATTCACCCCTCCACTTT.

This chain uses TRBV20-1 with TRBJ2-1; D might be TRBD1 or TRBD2, each matching 6 bases. The V and J ends lost 4 bases and 9 bases respectively, with 19 bases between them. The CDR3 extends over 14 amino acids. Germline V gives CDR1 DFQATT, CDR2 SNEGSKA (reference sequence). CDR3 protein: CSANRPGARGEQFF. The CDR3 DNA reads as TGCAGTGCTAACCGTCCGGGGGCGCGTGGTGAGCAGTTCTTC.

The rearrangement uses TRBV5-1 and TRBJ2-3; either TRBD1 or TRBD2 may fit D (6 bases each). Trimming stripped 0 bases from V and 3 bases from J, with 14 bases between. The germline V gene encodes CDR1 SGHRS and CDR2 YFSETQ. The CDR3 is 16 residues long. In DNA, the CDR3 is TGCGCCAGCAGCTTGGCGGGGGCCCAGTCTACAGATACGCAGTATTTT. Residues: CASSLAGAQSTDTQYF.

To note about this clonotype: One end of the junction fails to match germline, which may point to a read error. The V gene is TRBV29-1, the J gene TRBJ2-3; weak D call: TRBD2 (5 bases). The CDR3 is 18 residues long. Germline V CDR1 and CDR2: SQVTM, ANQGSEA. The CDR3 is CSAEVGAMATPSTDTQYF. CDR3 bases: TGCAGCGCTGAAGTGGGAGCCATGGCAACCCCTAGCACAGATACGCAGTATTTT.

The chain joins TRBV7-2 to TRBJ2-6; D not certain. With 5 bases removed from V and 8 bases from J, the gap between germline ends came to 10 bases. The CDR3 spans 13 residues. Germline V lookup: CDR1 SGHTA, CDR2 FQGNSA. The CDR3 sequence: CASSRLRTNVLTF. The CDR3 DNA follows: TGTGCCAGCAGCCGTCTCAGAACCAACGTCCTGACTTTC.

This chain connects TRBV4-3 to TRBJ2-5; 8 nucleotides agree with TRBD2. The CDR3 totals 19 residues. Germline CDR1 reads LGHNA; CDR2 reads YSLEER. The V segment lost 0 bases and the J segment 3 bases; nucleotides outside the gene matches: 15. The CDR3 loop reads CASSQDYLGRGAQEETQYF. As DNA, the CDR3 is TGCGCCAGCAGCCAAGATTACTTAGGGCGGGGGGCTCAAGAAGAGACCCAGTACTTC.

Remarks on this clonotype: At one of its ends the junction is not consistent with the germline gene, which may arise from a read error. V gene TRBV4-3 combines with J gene TRBJ2-3, with TRBD2 matching over 12 bases. CDR3 length: 16 residues. Per germline, CDR1 LGHNA and CDR2 YSLEER. DNA of the CDR3: TGCGCCGGCAGCTCTGAACTAGCGGGGGGTGGAGATACGCAGTATTTT. Its protein product is CAGSSELAGGGDTQYF.

This clonotype was seen a few times. The rearrangement uses TRBV20-1 and TRBJ1-6; no definite D call. Trimming removed 0 bases from V and 9 bases from J, with 12 bases in between. Germline assignment: CDR1 DFQATT and CDR2 SNEGSKA (reference sequence). This CDR3 has 14 residues. The CDR3 loop is CSARESRTGSPLHF. The CDR3 nucleotides read TGCAGTGCTAGAGAGTCACGGACCGGTTCACCCCTCCACTTT.

The chain combines TRBV28 with TRBJ2-1; 11 bases line up with TRBD2. CDR1 is MDHEN, CDR2 SYDVKM, per germline. The CDR3 runs to 16 residues. Losses at the gene ends were 10 bases for V and 3 bases for J; bases not matched to a gene: 11. The CDR3 sequence: CAITGSGGAYYNEQFF. The CDR3 nucleotides read TGTGCCATTACGGGTAGCGGGGGGGCTTACTACAATGAGCAGTTCTTC.

Only a few counts were recorded for this clonotype. The gene calls are TRBV29-1 and TRBJ2-3; 8 bases are shared with TRBD1. V dropped 8 bases and J dropped 5; count of bases not matched to a gene: 15. This CDR3 contains 15 residues. Germline assignment: CDR1 SQVTM and CDR2 ANQGSEA. In DNA, the CDR3 is TGCAGCTGGGCAGCTGGGCAGGGGGCCCAAGATACGCAGTATTTT. Protein product: CSWAAGQGAQDTQYF.

The chain is built from TRBV7-9 and TRBJ2-3; 8 positions agree with TRBD1. The CDR3 has 16 amino acids. The germline CDR1 and CDR2 sequences are SEHNR and FQNEAQ (reference sequence). V trimming: 5 bases; J trimming: 3 bases; junction bases outside the gene matches: 10. The CDR3 coding sequence is TGTGCCAGCAGCCTACCGGACAGGGATTGGACAGATACGCAGTATTTT. This codes for CASSLPDRDWTDTQYF.

The chain combines TRBV6-2 or TRBV6-3 with TRBJ2-3; 13 bases are a match to TRBD2. J was trimmed by 2 bases and V by 5 bases; bases with no gene match: 4. Germline V gives CDR1 MNHEY, CDR2 SVGEGT. This CDR3 region has 16 residues. The CDR3 DNA follows: TGTGCCAGCAGTCACGGGACTAGCGGGGACACAGATACGCAGTATTTT. Translation: CASSHGTSGDTDTQYF.

This clonotype was seen more than once but under ten times. The chain couples TRBV11-2 to TRBJ2-5; 8 bases match TRBD2. This CDR3 has 14 residues. V was pared by 4 bases and J by 5 bases, with 6 bases of the junction left unmatched. Germline V lookup: CDR1 SGHAT, CDR2 FQNNGV. This CDR3 is CASSSTGLVETQYF. The CDR3 nucleotides are TGTGCCAGCAGCTCGACGGGACTAGTTGAGACCCAGTACTTC.